The present T cell receptor beta chain was sequenced within a study of T-cell memory formation after mild COVID-19. Study-wide background: The two donors had largely donor-specific TCR clusters.

From the 5' RACE reads, TCRdb called clonotypes with MiXCR, one entry per CDR3 protein. The table includes 560,000 or so distinct CDR3 sequences, 17% detected once. V lost 4 bases and J lost 0, with 12 bases in between. The germline V gene encodes CDR1 SQVTM and CDR2 ANQGSEA. This CDR3 has 15 amino acids. The TCR was taken from an adult woman who had mild COVID-19 (a few samples of this study predate the infection). Cell type and time point are not known. Sample: PBMCs or a T cell subset sorted from them (not recorded which). The genes are TRBV29-1 and TRBJ1-4, with D possibly TRBD1 on 5 matching bases. The CDR3 DNA reads TGCAGCGTTGTCGACACAGGTGCAACTAATGAAAAACTGTTTTTT. Its protein product is CSVVDTGATNEKLFF.